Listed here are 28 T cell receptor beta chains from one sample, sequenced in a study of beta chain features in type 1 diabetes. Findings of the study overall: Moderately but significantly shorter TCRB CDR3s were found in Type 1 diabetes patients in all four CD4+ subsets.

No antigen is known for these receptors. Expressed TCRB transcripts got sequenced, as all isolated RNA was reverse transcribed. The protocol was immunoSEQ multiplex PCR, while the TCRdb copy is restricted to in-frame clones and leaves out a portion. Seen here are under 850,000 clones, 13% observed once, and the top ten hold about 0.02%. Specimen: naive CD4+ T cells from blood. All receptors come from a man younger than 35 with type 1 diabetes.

The CDR3 DNA sequence: TGTGCCATCAGTGAGTCACAGGGGGCACAGCCCCAGCATTTT. Translating it yields CAISESQGAQPQHF. J is TRBJ1-5 and V is TRBV10-3; 9 positions agree with TRBD1. Trimming cost V 0 bases and J 7 bases; bases outside gene matches: 1. This CDR3 region has 14 residues. Germline V gives CDR1 ENHRY, CDR2 SYGVKD.

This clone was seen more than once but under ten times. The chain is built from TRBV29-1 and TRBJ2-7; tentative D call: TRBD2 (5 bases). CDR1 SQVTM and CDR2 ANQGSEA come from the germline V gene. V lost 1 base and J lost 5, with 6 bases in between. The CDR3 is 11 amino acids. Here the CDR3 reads CSVEGGDEQYF. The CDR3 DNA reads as TGCAGCGTTGAAGGGGGAGACGAGCAGTACTTC.

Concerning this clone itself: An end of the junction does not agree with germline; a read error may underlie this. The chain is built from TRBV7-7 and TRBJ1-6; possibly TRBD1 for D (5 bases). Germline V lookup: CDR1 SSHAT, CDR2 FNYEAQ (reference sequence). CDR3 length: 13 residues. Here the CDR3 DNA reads TGTGCTAGCAGCTTAGAGTCAGGGTCGCCCCTCCACTTT. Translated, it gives CASSLESGSPLHF.

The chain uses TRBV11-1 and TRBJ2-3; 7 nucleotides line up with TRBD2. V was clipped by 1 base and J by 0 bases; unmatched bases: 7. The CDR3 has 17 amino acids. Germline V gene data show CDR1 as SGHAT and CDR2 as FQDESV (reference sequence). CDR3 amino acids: CASSLDRRGSSTDTQYF. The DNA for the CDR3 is TGTGCCAGCAGCTTAGATCGGCGGGGGAGCAGCACAGATACGCAGTATTTT.

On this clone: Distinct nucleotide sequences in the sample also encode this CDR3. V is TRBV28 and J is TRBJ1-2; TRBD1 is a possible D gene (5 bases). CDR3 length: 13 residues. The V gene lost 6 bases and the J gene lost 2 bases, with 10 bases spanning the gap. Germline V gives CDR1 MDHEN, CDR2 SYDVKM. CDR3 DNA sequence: TGTGCCAGCAGGCCGGGACGGAACTATGGCTACACCTTC. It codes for CASRPGRNYGYTF.

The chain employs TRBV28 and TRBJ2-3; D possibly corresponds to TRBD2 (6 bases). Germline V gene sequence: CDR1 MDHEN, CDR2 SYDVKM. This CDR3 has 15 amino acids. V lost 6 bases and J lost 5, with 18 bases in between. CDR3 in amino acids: CASSSPRGGVDTQYF. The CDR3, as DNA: TGTGCCAGCAGCTCCCCCCGGGGCGGGGTAGATACGCAGTATTTT.

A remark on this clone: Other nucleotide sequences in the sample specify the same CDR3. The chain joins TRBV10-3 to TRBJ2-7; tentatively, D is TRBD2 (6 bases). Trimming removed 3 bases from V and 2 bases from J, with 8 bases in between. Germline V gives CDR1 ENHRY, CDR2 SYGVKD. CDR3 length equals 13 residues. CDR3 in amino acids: CAISDRGTYEQYF. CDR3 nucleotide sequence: TGTGCCATCAGTGACCGGGGGACCTACGAGCAGTACTTC.

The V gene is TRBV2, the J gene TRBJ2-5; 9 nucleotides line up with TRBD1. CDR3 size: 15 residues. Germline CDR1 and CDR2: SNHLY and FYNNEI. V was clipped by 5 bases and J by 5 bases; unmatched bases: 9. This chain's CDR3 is CASSSDRGMLETQYF. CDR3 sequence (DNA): TGTGCCAGCAGTTCGGACAGGGGTATGTTGGAGACCCAGTACTTC.

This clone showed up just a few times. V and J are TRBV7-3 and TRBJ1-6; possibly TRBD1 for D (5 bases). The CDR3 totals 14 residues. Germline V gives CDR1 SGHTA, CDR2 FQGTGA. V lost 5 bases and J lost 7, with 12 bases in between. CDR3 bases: TGTGCCAGCAGCACCGGGACCCTCAATTCACCCCTCCACTTT. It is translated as CASSTGTLNSPLHF.

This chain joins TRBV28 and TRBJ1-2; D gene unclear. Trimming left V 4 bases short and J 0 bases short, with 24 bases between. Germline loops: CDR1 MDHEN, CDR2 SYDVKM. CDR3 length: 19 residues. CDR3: CASSSPRTNLAPANYGYTF. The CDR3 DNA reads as TGTGCCAGCAGTTCTCCCAGGACCAACCTGGCCCCTGCTAACTATGGCTACACCTTC.

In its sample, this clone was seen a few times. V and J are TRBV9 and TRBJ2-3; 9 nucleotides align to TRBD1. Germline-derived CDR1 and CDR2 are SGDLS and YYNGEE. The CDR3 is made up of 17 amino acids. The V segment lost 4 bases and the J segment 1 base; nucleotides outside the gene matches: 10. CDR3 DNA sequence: TGTGCCAGCAGCACGGGACAGGGACCCGGGGGCACAGATACGCAGTATTTT. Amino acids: CASSTGQGPGGTDTQYF.

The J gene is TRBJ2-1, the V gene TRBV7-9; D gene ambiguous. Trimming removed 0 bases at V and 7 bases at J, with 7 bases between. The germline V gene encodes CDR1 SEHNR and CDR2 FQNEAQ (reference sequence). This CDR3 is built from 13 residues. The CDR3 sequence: CASSLAPQNEQFF. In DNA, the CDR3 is TGTGCCAGCAGCTTAGCCCCACAGAATGAGCAGTTCTTC.

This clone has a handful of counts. In DNA, the CDR3 is TGTGCCAGCAGCTTGAGGGACCAGAGCTCCTACGAGCAGTACTTC. Amino acids: CASSLRDQSSYEQYF. V usage is TRBV7-9 and J usage is TRBJ2-7; the D gene could be TRBD1 or TRBD2 (5 bases each). Trimming removed 3 bases at V and 0 bases at J, with 12 bases between. The CDR3 is 15 amino acids. Per the germline V gene, CDR1 is SEHNR and CDR2 is FQNEAQ (reference sequence).

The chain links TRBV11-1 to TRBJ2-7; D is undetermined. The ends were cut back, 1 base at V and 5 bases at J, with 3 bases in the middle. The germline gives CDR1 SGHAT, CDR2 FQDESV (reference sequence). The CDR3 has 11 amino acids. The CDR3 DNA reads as TGTGCCAGCAGCTTAGGGGACGAGCAGTACTTC. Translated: CASSLGDEQYF.

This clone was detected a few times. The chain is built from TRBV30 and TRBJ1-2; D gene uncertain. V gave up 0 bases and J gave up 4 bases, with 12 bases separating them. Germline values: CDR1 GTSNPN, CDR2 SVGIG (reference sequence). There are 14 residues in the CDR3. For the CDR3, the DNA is TGTGCCTGGAGTGTGACGGACCGAAGCTATGGCTACACCTTC. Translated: CAWSVTDRSYGYTF.

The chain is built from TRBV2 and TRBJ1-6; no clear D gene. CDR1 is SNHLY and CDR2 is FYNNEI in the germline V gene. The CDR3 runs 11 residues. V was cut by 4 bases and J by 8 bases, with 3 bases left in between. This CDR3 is CASSGDSPLHF. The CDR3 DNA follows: TGTGCCAGCAGTGGGGATTCACCCCTCCACTTT.

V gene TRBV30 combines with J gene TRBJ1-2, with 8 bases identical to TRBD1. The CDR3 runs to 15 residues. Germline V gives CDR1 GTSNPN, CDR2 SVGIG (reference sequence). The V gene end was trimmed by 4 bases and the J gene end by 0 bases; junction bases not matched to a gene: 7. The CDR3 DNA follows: TGTGCCTGGATCGACAGGGGACACTCTAACTATGGCTACACCTTC. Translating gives CAWIDRGHSNYGYTF.

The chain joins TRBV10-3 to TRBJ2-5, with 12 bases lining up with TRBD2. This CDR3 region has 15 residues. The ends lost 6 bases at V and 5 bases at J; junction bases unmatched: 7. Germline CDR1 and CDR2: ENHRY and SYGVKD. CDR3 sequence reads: CAIRGTSGFRETQYF. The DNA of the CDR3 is TGTGCCATCAGGGGGACTAGCGGGTTTCGTGAGACCCAGTACTTC.

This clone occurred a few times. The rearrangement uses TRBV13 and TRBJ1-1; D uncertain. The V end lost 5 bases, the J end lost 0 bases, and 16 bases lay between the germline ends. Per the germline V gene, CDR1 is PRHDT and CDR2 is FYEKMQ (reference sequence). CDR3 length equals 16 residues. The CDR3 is CASSPRPGGMNTEAFF. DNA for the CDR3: TGTGCCAGCAGCCCAAGACCGGGAGGGATGAACACTGAAGCTTTCTTT.

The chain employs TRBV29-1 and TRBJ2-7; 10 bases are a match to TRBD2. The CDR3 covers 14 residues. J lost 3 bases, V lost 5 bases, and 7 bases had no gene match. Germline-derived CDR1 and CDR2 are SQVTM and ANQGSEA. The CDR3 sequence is CSVCGLAECYEQYF. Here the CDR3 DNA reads TGCAGCGTTTGCGGACTAGCGGAGTGCTACGAGCAGTACTTC.

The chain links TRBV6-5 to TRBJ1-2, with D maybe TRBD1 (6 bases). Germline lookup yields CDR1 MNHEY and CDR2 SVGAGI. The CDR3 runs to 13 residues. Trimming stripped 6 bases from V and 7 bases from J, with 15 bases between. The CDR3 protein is CASREQGSFGYTF. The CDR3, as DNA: TGTGCCAGCAGAGAACAGGGATCCTTTGGCTACACCTTC.

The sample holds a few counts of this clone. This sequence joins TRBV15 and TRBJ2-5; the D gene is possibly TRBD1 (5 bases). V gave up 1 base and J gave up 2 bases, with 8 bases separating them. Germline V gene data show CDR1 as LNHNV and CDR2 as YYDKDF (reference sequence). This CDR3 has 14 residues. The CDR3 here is CATSRGQGQETQYF. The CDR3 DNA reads TGTGCCACCAGCAGAGGGCAGGGACAAGAGACCCAGTACTTC.

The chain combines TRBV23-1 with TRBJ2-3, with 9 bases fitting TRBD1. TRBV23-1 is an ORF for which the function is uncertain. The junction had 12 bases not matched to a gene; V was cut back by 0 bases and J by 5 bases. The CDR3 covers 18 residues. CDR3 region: CASSQSSRDRERKDTQYF. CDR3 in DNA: TGCGCCAGCAGTCAATCGTCCCGGGACAGGGAGCGTAAAGATACGCAGTATTTT.

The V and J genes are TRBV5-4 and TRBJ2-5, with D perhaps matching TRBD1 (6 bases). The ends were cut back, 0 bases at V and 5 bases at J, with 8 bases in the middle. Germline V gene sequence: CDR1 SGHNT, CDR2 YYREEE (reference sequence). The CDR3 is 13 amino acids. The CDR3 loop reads CASSLGQVETQYF. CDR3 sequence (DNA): TGTGCCAGCAGCTTGGGACAGGTGGAGACCCAGTACTTC.

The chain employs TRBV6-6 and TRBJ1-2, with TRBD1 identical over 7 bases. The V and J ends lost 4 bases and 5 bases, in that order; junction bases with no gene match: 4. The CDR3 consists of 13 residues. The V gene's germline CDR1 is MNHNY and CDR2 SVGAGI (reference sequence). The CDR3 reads CASSLTGEYGYTF. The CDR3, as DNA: TGTGCCAGCAGTTTAACAGGGGAATATGGCTACACCTTC.

CDR3 sequence (DNA): TGTGCCAGCAGTAAAGACAGGGTAGGAAATTCACCCCTCCACTTT. Its protein product is CASSKDRVGNSPLHF. This sequence joins TRBV2 and TRBJ1-6, with 7 positions matching TRBD1. With 5 bases clipped from V and 7 bases from J, the junction kept 8 bases outside the gene matches. CDR1 and CDR2 from the germline V gene are SNHLY and FYNNEI. The CDR3 is 15 residues long.

The CDR3 region is CAWSVGDSSYNEQFF. The CDR3 DNA reads as TGTGCCTGGAGTGTTGGGGACAGCTCCTACAATGAGCAGTTCTTC. The rearrangement uses TRBV30 and TRBJ2-1; 7 bases line up with TRBD1. Germline CDR1 and CDR2: GTSNPN and SVGIG (reference sequence). V was clipped by 0 bases and J by 0 bases; unmatched bases: 2. The CDR3 contains 15 residues.

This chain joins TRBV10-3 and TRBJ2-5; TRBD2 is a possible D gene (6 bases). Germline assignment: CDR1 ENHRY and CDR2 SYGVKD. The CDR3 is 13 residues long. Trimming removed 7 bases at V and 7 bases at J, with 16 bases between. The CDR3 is CAIMAGNRGTQYF. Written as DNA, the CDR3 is TGTGCCATCATGGCGGGGAACCGAGGGACCCAGTACTTC.